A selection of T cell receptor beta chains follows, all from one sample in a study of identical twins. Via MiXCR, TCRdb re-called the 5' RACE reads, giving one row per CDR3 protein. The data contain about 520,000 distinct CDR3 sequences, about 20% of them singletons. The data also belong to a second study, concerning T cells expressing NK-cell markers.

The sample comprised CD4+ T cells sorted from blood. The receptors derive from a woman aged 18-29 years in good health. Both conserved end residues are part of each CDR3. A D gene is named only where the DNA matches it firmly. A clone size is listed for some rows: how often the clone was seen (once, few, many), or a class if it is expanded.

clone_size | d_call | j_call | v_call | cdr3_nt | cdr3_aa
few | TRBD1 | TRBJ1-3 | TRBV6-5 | TGTGCCAGCAGTTACTCGGGACAGGGACCCGGAAACACCATATATTTT | CASSYSGQGPGNTIYF
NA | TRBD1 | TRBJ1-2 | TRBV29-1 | TGCAGCGTTGGGGGACAGGGTAATGGCTACACCTTC | CSVGGQGNGYTF
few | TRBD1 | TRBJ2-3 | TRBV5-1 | TGCGCCAGCAGCTCGGGACAGGGGAATATTTATACGCAGTATTTT | CASSSGQGNIYTQYF
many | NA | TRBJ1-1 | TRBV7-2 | TGTGCCAGCAGCCAGAGGGGGAACACTGAAGCTTTCTTT | CASSQRGNTEAFF
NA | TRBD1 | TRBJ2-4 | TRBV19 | TGTGCCAGTAGTCCCAGGACAGGGGAAAACATTCAGTACTTC | CASSPRTGENIQYF
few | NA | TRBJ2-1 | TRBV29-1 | TGCAGCGTATTAGGGACAGGGCGGGGGGTAAATGAGCAGTTCTTC | CSVLGTGRGVNEQFF
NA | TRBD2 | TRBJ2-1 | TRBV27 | TGTGCCAGCAGTTCCTTGCGGGAGAGCTCCTACAATGAGCAGTTCTTC | CASSSLRESSYNEQFF
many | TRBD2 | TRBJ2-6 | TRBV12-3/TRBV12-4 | TGTGCCAGCAGTAGATTAGCGGGAGGCCCTTTCTCTGGGGCCAACGTCCTGACTTTC | CASSRLAGGPFSGANVLTF
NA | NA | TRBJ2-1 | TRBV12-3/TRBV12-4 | TGTGCCAGCAGCCCTGGGAGGCCTGAGCAGTTCTTC | CASSPGRPEQFF
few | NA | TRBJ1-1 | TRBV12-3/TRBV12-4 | TGTGCCAGCAGCACCTCAACAACGAACACTGAAGCTTTCTTT | CASSTSTTNTEAFF
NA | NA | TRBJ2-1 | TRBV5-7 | TGTGCCATGGGCTCGGGGCCCCTCTGGGCAGGGAATAACAATGAGCAGTTCTTC | CAMGSGPLWAGNNNEQFF
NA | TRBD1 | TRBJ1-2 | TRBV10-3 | TGTGCCATCAGTCAGACAGGGGGCTCCTACTATGGCTACACCTTC | CAISQTGGSYYGYTF
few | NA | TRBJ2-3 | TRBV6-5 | TGTGCCAGCAGTTATTCCCCACGGCGGAGGGGGGCAGATACGCAGTATTTT | CASSYSPRRRGADTQYF
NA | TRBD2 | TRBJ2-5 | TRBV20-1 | TGCAGTGCTAGTGTAGCGGGGGGGCAAGAGACCCAGTACTTC | CSASVAGGQETQYF
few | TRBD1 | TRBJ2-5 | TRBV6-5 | TGTGCCAGCAGTTACGTAAGGGGGCGATTTGAGACCCAGTACTTC | CASSYVRGRFETQYF
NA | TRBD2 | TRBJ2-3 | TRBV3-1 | TGTGCCTGCAGCCACGGACTAGCGGGAGTTAGCACAGATACGCAGTATTTT | CACSHGLAGVSTDTQYF
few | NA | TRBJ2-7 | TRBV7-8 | TGTGCCAGCAGCTTAGGGACTCCCCGGGGGACATACAGCTCCTACGAGCAGTACTTC | CASSLGTPRGTYSSYEQYF
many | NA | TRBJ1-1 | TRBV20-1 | TGCAGTGCTAGGGCCCGTGCGGGGAACACTGAAGCTTTCTTT | CSARARAGNTEAFF
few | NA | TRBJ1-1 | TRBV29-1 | TGCAGCGTTGACCACCCGAACACTGAAGCTTTCTTT | CSVDHPNTEAFF
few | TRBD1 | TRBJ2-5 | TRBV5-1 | TGCGCCAGCAGCCCGGGGACAGGGTTGGAGACCCAGTACTTC | CASSPGTGLETQYF
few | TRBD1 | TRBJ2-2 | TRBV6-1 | TGTGCCAGCCGAATCAGGGGGAGCACCGGAGAGCTGTTTTTT | CASRIRGSTGELFF
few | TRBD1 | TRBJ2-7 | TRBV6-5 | TGTGCCAGCAGTTACTCTGGACAGGGGCCTTCCTACGAGCAGTACTTC | CASSYSGQGPSYEQYF
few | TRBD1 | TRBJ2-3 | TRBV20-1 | TGCAGTGCCGCGCCGGGACAGGGGACAGATACGCAGTATTTT | CSAAPGQGTDTQYF
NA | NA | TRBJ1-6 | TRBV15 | TGTGCCACCAGCAGGGACCGGTATGGGGCTTCACCCCTCCACTTT | CATSRDRYGASPLHF
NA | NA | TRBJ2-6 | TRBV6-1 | TGTGCCTCTTCAAACGGAGGGAGTAGTGCCAACGTCCTGACTTTC | CASSNGGSSANVLTF
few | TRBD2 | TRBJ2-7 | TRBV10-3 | TGTGCCATCATGGACCGAGCGGGAGGGCCGGGGGAGCAGTACTTC | CAIMDRAGGPGEQYF
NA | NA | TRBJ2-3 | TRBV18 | TGTGCCAGCTCAGTTACCGGGAACACAGATACGCAGTATTTT | CASSVTGNTDTQYF
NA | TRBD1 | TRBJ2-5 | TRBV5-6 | TGTGCCAGCAGCTTAAAGACCGGGACCAGGGGGCTAGAGACCCAGTACTTC | CASSLKTGTRGLETQYF
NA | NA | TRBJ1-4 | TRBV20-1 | TGCAGTGCTATGGCAGGGTTTGATGCTGAAAAACTGTTTTTT | CSAMAGFDAEKLFF
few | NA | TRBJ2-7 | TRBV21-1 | TGTGCCGGGGTGGGGGACAAGCAGGACGAGCAGTACTTC | CAGVGDKQDEQYF
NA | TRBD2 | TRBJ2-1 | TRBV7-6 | TGTGCCAGCAGCACTAGCGCCGCCCGGGAGCAGTTCTTC | CASSTSAAREQFF
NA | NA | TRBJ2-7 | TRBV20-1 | TGCAGTGCCGAGGCCCGCAGTAGCCCCTACGAGCAGTACTTC | CSAEARSSPYEQYF
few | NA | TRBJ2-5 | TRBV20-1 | TGCAGTGGGGCAGCCCAAGAGACCCAGTACTTC | CSGAAQETQYF
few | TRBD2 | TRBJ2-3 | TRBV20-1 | TGCAGTGCCATGACTAGCGGGGGGTTCGGTAGCACAGATACGCAGTATTTT | CSAMTSGGFGSTDTQYF
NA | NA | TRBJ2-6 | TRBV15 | TGTGCCACCACCCGAGGGGCTTTCTCTGGGGCCAACGTCCTGACTTTC | CATTRGAFSGANVLTF
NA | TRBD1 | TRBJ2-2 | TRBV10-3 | TGTGCCATTCCGGGACAGGGTGGTCCCGGGGAGCTGTTTTTT | CAIPGQGGPGELFF
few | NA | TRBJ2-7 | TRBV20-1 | TGCAGTGCTAGTCTCCTGGCGGGACGGGGCAACGAGCAGTACTTC | CSASLLAGRGNEQYF
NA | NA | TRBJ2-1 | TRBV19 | TGTGCCAGTAGTATAGTAGGAGGGAGCCGATACGGTGAGCAGTTCTTC | CASSIVGGSRYGEQFF
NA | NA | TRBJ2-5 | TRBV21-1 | TGTGCCAGCAGCAAAGAAGGGGCTAGCGGGGGACCCTTGCTGGGGGAGACCCAGTACTTC | CASSKEGASGGPLLGETQYF
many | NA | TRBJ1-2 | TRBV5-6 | TGTGCCAGCAGCCCGACCGGGGAGGGCTACACCTTC | CASSPTGEGYTF
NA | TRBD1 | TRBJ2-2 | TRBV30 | TGTGCCAGAGACAGGGGGATTAACACCGGGGAGCTGTTTTTT | CARDRGINTGELFF
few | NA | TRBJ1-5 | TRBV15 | TGTGCCACCAGCAGAGATCGAAGGGGGGCCCAGCATTTT | CATSRDRRGAQHF
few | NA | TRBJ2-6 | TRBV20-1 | TGCAGTGCTAGAGATTCCCGGACTTCTGGGGCCAACGTCCTGACTTTC | CSARDSRTSGANVLTF